This TCR beta chain was sequenced during a study of T cell responses to AZD1222 COVID-19 vaccine. The method was immunoSEQ multiplex PCR; TCRdb's version includes in-frame clones alone and lacks a portion of them. The sample lists approximately 140,000 clones, about 93% occurring once. Note on this clone: Its antigen is not known.

Whole-study results and caveats: Seropositivity was recorded at baseline in only 6 or 7 AZD1222 recipients. Targeting of unmutated variant regions was reportedly seen in nearly half of spike-specific TCRs. With two AZD1222 doses given, Spike-specific TCR breadth and depth both rose.

This CDR3 has 13 amino acids. Between the trimmed V and J ends, which lost 8 bases and 4 bases, there was a span of 12 bases. Germline loops: CDR1 MNHEY, CDR2 SVGAGI. The receptor's source is an adult in good health. Sequenced material: peripheral blood, taken on day 0 of AZD1222 vaccination. This chain uses TRBV6-5 with TRBJ1-5; possible D gene TRBD1, 5 bases. CDR3 region: CASRTGGNQPQHF. DNA of the CDR3: TGTGCCAGCCGAACCGGGGGGAATCAGCCCCAGCATTTT.